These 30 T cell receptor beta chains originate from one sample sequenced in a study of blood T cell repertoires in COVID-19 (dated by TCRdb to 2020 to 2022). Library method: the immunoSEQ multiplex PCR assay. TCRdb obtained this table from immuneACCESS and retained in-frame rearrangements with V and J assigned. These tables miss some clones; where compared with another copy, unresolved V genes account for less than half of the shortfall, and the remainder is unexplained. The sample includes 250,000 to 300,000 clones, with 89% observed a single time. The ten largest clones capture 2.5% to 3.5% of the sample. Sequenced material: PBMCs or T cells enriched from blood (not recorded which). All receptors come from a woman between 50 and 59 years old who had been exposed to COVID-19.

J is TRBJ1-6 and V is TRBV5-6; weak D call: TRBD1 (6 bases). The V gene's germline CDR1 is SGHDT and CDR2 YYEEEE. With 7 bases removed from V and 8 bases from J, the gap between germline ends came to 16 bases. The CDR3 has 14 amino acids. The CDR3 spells CASAPTGWDSPLHF. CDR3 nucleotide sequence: TGTGCCAGCGCCCCAACAGGGTGGGATTCACCCCTCCACTTT.

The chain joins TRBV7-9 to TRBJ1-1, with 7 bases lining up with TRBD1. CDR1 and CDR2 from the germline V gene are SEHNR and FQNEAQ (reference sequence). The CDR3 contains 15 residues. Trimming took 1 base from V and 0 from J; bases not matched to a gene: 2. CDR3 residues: CASSLGQGLNTEAFF. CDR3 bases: TGTGCCAGCAGCTTAGGACAGGGCCTGAACACTGAAGCTTTCTTT.

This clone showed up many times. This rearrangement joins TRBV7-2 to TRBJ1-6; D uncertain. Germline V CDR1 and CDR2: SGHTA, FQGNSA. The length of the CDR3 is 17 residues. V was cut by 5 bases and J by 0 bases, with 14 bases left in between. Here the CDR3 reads CASSPADLSSYNSPLHF. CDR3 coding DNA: TGTGCCAGCAGCCCTGCGGATTTGAGCTCCTATAATTCACCCCTCCACTTT. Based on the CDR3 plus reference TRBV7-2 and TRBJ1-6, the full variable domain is GAGVSQSPSNKVTEKGKDVELRCDPISGHTALYWYRQSLGQGLEFLIYFQGNSAPDKSGLPSDRFSAERTGGSVSTLTIQRTQQEDSAVYLCASSPADLSSYNSPLHFGNGTRLTVT.

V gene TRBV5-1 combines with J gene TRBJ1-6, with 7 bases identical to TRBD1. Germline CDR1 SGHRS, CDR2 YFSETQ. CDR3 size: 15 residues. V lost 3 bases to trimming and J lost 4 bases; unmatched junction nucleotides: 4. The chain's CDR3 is CASSSQGDYNSPLHF. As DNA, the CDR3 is TGCGCCAGCAGCTCCCAGGGGGATTATAATTCACCCCTCCACTTT.

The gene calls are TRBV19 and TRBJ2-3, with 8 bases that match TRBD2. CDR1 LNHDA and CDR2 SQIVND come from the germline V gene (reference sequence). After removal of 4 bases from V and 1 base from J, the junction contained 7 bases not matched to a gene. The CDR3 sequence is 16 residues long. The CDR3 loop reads CASSKSGGAGTDTQYF. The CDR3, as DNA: TGTGCCAGTAGTAAGTCCGGGGGGGCGGGCACAGATACGCAGTATTTT.

The CDR3 sequence: CSARGANTEAFF. CDR3 nucleotide sequence: TGCAGCGCCCGGGGGGCGAACACTGAAGCTTTCTTT. This chain connects TRBV29-1 to TRBJ1-1, with a possible D match to TRBD1 (6 bases). CDR1 SQVTM and CDR2 ANQGSEA come from the germline V gene. CDR3 length: 12 residues. Trimming cost V 7 bases and J 1 base, with 10 bases left between them. The variable domain in full, with the rest retrieved from reference TRBV29-1 and TRBJ1-1, is SAVISQKPSRDICQRGTSLTIQCQVDSQVTMMFWYRQQPGQSLTLIATANQGSEATYESGFVIDKFPISRPNLTFSTLTVSNMSPEDSSIYLCSARGANTEAFFGQGTRLTVV.

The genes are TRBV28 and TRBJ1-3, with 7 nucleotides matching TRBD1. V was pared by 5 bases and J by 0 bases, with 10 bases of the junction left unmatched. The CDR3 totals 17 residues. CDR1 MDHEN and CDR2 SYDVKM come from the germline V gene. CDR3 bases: TGTGCCAGCAGTCCCCAATCTCCAGGGGGCTCTGGAAACACCATATATTTT. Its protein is CASSPQSPGGSGNTIYF.

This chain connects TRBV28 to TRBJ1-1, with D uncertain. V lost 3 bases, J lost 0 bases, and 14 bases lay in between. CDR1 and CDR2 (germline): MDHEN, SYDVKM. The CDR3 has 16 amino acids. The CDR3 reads CASSFDRTFMNTEAFF. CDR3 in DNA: TGTGCCAGCAGTTTTGATCGTACATTCATGAACACTGAAGCTTTCTTT.

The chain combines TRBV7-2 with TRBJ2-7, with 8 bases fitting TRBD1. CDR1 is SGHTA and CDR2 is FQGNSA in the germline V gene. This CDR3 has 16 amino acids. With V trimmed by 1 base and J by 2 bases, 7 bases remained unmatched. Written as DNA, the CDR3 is TGTGCCAGCAGCTTAGGCCCGGGACAGGATCCCTACGAGCAGTACTTC. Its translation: CASSLGPGQDPYEQYF.

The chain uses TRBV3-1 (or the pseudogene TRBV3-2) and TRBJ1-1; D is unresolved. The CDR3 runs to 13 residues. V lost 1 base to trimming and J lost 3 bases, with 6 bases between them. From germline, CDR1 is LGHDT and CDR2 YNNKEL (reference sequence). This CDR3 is CASSQVPDTEAFF. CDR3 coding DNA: TGTGCCAGCAGCCAAGTTCCAGACACTGAAGCTTTCTTT.

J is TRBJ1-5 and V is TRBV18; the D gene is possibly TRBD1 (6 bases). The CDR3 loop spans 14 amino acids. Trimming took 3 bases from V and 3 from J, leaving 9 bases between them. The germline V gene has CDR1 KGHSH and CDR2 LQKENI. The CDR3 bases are TGTGCCAGCTCACCTCAGGGGATCAATCAGCCCCAGCATTTT. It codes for CASSPQGINQPQHF.

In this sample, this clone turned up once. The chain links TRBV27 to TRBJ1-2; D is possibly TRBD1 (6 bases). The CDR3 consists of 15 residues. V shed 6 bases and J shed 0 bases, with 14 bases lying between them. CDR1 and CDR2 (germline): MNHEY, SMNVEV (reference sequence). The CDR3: CASRINRASNYGYTF. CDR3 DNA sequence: TGTGCCAGCAGAATAAACAGGGCTTCTAACTATGGCTACACCTTC.

The CDR3 coding sequence is TGTGCCAGCAGTGAATCGCAGGGGGAGATCGAGACCCAGTACTTC. It specifies CASSESQGEIETQYF. The chain has TRBV6-1 and TRBJ2-5; 7 bases line up with TRBD1. In germline, CDR1 is MNHNS, CDR2 SASEGT. V trimming: 2 bases; J trimming: 5 bases; junction bases outside the gene matches: 8. This CDR3 is built from 15 residues.

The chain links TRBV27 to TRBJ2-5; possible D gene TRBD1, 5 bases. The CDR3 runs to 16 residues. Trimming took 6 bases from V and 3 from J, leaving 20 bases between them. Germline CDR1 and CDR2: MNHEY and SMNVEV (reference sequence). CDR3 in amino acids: CASSALGGQGKETQYF. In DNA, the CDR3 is TGTGCCAGCAGCGCCTTGGGTGGGCAGGGAAAAGAGACCCAGTACTTC.

The CDR3 DNA is TGTGCCAGCAGCGGGACAGTGGGAGATACGCAGTATTTT. Translation: CASSGTVGDTQYF. The J gene is TRBJ2-3, the V gene TRBV6-4, with 7 bases aligning to TRBD1. The CDR3 covers 13 residues. V shed 6 bases and J 5 bases; nucleotides not matched to a gene: 5. Germline CDR1 MRHNA, CDR2 SNTAGT.

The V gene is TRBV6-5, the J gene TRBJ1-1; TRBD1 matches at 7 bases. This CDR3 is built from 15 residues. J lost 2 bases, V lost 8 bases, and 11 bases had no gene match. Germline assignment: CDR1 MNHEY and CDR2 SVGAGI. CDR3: CASYYPGQLNTEAFF. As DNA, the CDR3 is TGTGCCAGCTATTATCCGGGACAGCTTAACACTGAAGCTTTCTTT.

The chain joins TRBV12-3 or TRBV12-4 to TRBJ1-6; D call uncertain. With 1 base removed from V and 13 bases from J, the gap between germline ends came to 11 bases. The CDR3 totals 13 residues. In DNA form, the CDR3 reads TGTGCCAGCAGTTTAGTTGCTAGCCTTCCCCTCCACTTT. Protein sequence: CASSLVASLPLHF.

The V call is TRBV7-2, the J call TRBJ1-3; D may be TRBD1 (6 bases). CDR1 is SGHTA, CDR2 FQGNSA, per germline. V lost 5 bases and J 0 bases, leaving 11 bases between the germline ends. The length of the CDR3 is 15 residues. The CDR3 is CASSATGYSGNTIYF. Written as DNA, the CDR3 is TGTGCCAGCAGCGCAACAGGGTACTCTGGAAACACCATATATTTT.

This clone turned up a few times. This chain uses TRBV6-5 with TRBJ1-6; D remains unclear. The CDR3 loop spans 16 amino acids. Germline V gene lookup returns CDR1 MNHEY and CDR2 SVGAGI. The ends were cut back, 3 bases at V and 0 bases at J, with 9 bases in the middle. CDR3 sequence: CASSYLGSSYNSPLHF. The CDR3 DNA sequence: TGTGCCAGCAGTTATCTTGGGAGCTCCTATAATTCACCCCTCCACTTT.

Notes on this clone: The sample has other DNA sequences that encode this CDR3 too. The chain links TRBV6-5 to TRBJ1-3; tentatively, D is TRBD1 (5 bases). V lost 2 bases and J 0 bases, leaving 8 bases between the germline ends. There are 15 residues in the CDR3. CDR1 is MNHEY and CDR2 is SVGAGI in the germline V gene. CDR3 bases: TGTGCCAGCAGTTACCAGGGTCTCTCTGGAAACACCATATATTTT. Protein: CASSYQGLSGNTIYF.

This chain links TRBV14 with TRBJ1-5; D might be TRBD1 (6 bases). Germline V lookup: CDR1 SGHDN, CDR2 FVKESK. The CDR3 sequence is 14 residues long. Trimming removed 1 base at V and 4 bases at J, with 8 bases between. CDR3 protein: CASSQGTGNQPQHF. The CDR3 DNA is TGTGCCAGCAGCCAAGGAACAGGGAATCAGCCCCAGCATTTT.

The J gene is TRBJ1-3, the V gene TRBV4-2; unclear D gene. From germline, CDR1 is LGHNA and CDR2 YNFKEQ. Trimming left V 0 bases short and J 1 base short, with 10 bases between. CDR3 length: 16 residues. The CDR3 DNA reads TGTGCCAGCAGCCAAGAATCGGTGAGGTCTGGAAACACCATATATTTT. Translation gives CASSQESVRSGNTIYF.

Here the CDR3 reads CASSVEAGGTTGELFF. The CDR3 DNA is TGTGCCAGCAGTGTAGAAGCGGGGGGGACCACCGGGGAGCTGTTTTTT. V and J are TRBV2 and TRBJ2-2, with 10 bases lining up with TRBD2. Germline values: CDR1 SNHLY, CDR2 FYNNEI. V gave up 4 bases and J gave up 4 bases; unmatched junction bases: 6. The CDR3 spans 16 residues.

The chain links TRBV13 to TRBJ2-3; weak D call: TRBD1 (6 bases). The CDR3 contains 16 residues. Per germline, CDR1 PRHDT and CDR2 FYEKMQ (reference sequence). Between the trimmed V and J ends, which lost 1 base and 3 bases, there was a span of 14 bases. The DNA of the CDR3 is TGTGCCAGCAGCTTAGTACAGGGTCAATTAACAGATACGCAGTATTTT. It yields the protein CASSLVQGQLTDTQYF.

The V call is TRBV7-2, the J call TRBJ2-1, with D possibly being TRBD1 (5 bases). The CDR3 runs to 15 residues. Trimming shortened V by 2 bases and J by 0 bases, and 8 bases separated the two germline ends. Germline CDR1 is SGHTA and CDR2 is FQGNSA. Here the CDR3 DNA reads TGTGCCAGCAGCTTACACAGGAGCTCCTACAATGAGCAGTTCTTC. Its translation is CASSLHRSSYNEQFF.

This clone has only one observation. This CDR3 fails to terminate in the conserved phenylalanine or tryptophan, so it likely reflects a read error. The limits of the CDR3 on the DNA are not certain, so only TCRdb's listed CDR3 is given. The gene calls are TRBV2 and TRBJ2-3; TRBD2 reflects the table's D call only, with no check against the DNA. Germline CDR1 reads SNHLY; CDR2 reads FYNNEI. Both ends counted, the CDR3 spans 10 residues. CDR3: CASKLDLPLI.

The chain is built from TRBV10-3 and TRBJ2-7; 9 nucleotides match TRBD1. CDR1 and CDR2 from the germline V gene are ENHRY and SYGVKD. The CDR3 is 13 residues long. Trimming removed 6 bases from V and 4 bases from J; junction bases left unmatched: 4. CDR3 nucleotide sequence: TGTGCCATCAGCCCGGACAGGGGTTACGAGCAGTACTTC. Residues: CAISPDRGYEQYF.

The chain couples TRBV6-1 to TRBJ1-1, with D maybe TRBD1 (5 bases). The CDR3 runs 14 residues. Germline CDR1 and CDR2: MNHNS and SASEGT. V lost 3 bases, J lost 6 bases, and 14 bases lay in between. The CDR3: CASSESQGYAEAFF. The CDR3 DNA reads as TGTGCCAGCAGTGAGTCTCAGGGCTATGCTGAAGCTTTCTTT.

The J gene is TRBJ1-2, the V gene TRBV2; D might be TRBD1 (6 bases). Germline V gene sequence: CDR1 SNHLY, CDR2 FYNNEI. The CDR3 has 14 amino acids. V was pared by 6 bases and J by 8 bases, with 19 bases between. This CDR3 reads CASRERAQGGGYTF. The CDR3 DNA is TGTGCCAGCAGGGAGAGGGCTCAAGGGGGAGGCTACACCTTC.

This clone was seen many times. CDR3 residues: CATHLQGMGNQPQHF. CDR3 in DNA: TGTGCCACCCATTTACAGGGGATGGGCAATCAGCCCCAGCATTTT. The chain joins TRBV6-5 to TRBJ1-5, with 7 bases lining up with TRBD1. Germline CDR1 reads MNHEY; CDR2 reads SVGAGI. V trimming: 10 bases; J trimming: 2 bases; junction bases outside the gene matches: 11. This CDR3 region has 15 residues.